This T cell receptor beta chain was found in a study of shared clonotypes between healthy human individuals. Study information: The donor group consisted of a couple of women and three men, aged 18 to 49.

The study ran the assay at deep level. Genomic DNA of every subset was divided equally among multiple immunoSEQ plates. TCRdb's copy holds only in-frame clones and misses some; the assay was immunoSEQ multiplex PCR. Of about 510,000 clones detected, less than 85% appear once; the ten largest clones hold about an eighth. With 0 bases clipped from V and 7 bases from J, the junction kept 12 bases outside the gene matches. The CDR3 sequence is 16 residues long. Germline V lookup: CDR1 SGHRS, CDR2 YFSETQ. The rearrangement joins TRBV5-1 to TRBJ1-2; 7 positions agree with TRBD1. This receptor was identified in a woman aged 40-49 years in good health. Some clones in this sample may be carry-over from other donors' samples. Sequencing was carried out using PBMCs. The CDR3 sequence: CASSLVGGGGVGGYTF. CDR3 sequence (DNA): TGCGCCAGCAGCTTGGTTGGAGGGGGCGGAGTTGGTGGCTACACCTTC.